This T cell receptor (beta chain) was captured by sequencing in a study of control samples from healthy donors and cancer patients. This clone was counted between two and nine times. CDR1 and CDR2 from the germline V gene are LNHDA and SQIVND (reference sequence). CDR3 length equals 14 residues. V lost 7 bases to trimming and J lost 6 bases, with 16 bases between them. Repertoires were generated with immunoSEQ multiplex PCR, while TCRdb's copy carries only in-frame clones and drops some. The profile covers about 130,000 clones, with approximately 90% appearing a single time and more than 6.5% taken by the ten largest.

The TCR sequence derives from a man between 18 and 29 years old in good health. Specimen: blood. The V gene is TRBV19, the J gene TRBJ1-5, with D tentatively TRBD1 (5 bases). The CDR3 bases are TGTGCCAGTAAGGGCCAGGGACTGGGTCAGCCCCAGCATTTT. Translated: CASKGQGLGQPQHF.